In this sample, the clone carrying this T cell receptor beta chain turned up a few times. What it recognizes is unknown. The method was immunoSEQ multiplex PCR; TCRdb's version includes in-frame clones alone and lacks a portion of them. Counted here are about 3,100 clones, 45% to 55% occurring once; the ten biggest clones make up around a quarter. Germline V lookup: CDR1 SGHRS, CDR2 YFSETQ. V was shortened by 0 bases and J by 6 bases, with 10 bases between the two germline ends. The CDR3 length is 14 residues. The entry originates in a study of immune evolution from preneoplasia to lung adenocarcinoma. Whole-study findings and limits: Top clone frequencies peaked in normal lung, apparently declining through invasive adenocarcinoma. Later-stage lesions seemingly showed higher T cell density and diversity than normal lung.

The rearrangement uses TRBV5-1 and TRBJ2-1; the D gene is possibly TRBD2 (5 bases). The receptor was isolated from a person aged 50 to 59 with lung adenocarcinoma. Sequenced sample: FFPE normal lung tissue adjacent to the tumor. CDR3 nucleotides: TGCGCCAGCAGCTTGGCCGAGGGTTTCAATGAGCAGTTCTTC. This translates into CASSLAEGFNEQFF.